This TCR beta chain is from a study of immune evolution from preneoplasia to lung adenocarcinoma. Two lung cancer pathologists independently confirmed each histologic diagnosis. Germline V gives CDR1 MGHRA, CDR2 YSYEKL. The length of the CDR3 is 16 residues. The V end lost 0 bases, the J end lost 0 bases, and 10 bases lay between the germline ends. Turning to this clone: Its antigen is unknown.

TCRdb's table, derived via immunoSEQ multiplex PCR, lists solely in-frame clones and lacks some. The sample has about 6,500 clones; roughly 73% are singletons. General observations from the study: Top clone share appeared to fall from AAH through AIS, MIA, adenocarcinoma. Compared with EGFR-mutant or double wild-type lesions, KRAS-mutant nodules were more clonal. Later-stage lesions appeared to have more T cells, more diversity, less clonality.

Sequenced material: FFPE lung adenocarcinoma in situ tissue. The chain combines TRBV4-1 with TRBJ2-3; a weak D match, TRBD1 (5 bases). The receptor's source is an older donor with lung adenocarcinoma. The CDR3 DNA reads as TGCGCCAGCAGCCAAGATAGGACACCTAGCACAGATACGCAGTATTTT. This gives the protein CASSQDRTPSTDTQYF.